Sequencing of this T cell receptor beta chain was carried out in a study of CD8 T cells in ankylosing spondylitis listed by TCRdb under 2017. The study in broad terms: The study profiled T cell receptor beta repertoires in healthy donors and ankylosing spondylitis patients to find disease-linked TCR variants. In total, the full study cohort was made up of some 110 healthy donors and 25 to 30 ankylosing spondylitis patients. Peripheral blood was sampled, and synovial fluid was additionally collected from ankylosing spondylitis patients.

The instrument given in TCRdb is Illumina HiSeq 2500. Quantitative 5'-RACE with molecular barcodes was used to prepare TCR beta libraries. The authors processed their data as follows. A new computational method, built on a probabilistic model of VDJ rearrangement, was used to identify disease-linked TCR variants. The public reads were quality trimmed at Q25 with fastp and then assembled into clones with MiXCR by TCRdb, keeping productive beta chains. Entries are consolidated by CDR3 protein sequence, retaining the most common genes and DNA. In this record, the V and J calls reflect TCRdb's handling and not the investigators' own analysis. Across this sample there are 40,000 to 50,000 distinct CDR3 sequences, with less than 3.5% seen only once. The top ten clonotypes cover 4.6% of the sample. The research as a whole found: A TCR beta motif made up of 7 to 9 highly homologous amino acid variants appeared to be characteristic of blood from ankylosing spondylitis patients. The disease-linked clones were reported to be significantly enriched in matched synovial fluid samples from ankylosing spondylitis patients. The disease-linked clones showed a CD8+ phenotype and occurred at relatively low frequencies in peripheral blood. Some motif variants had previously been reported in the synovial fluid and blood of reactive arthritis patients, which suggests shared mechanisms of disease initiation.

Taken from the germline V gene, the CDR1 and CDR2 loops are SGDLS and YYNGEE. A distance of 4 bases separates the germline ends of V and J, which lose 0 bases and 1 base respectively. Its CDR3 holds 13 amino acids, cysteine through phenylalanine. Only CDR3 DNA remains: 39 bases, in frame from the first base. This clonotype was seen many times. The target of this receptor is not known. Base-call qualities are not available, and no considerably larger clone is one nucleotide away. Sequences were obtained from blood, either unsorted or a sorted T cell fraction (not recorded which). The source is a male donor with ankylosing spondylitis or in good health (not recorded which). The rearrangement joined TRBV9 to TRBJ1-2; the D gene is unclear. The DNA is TGTGCCAGCAGCGTAGGGGATAACTATGGCTACACCTTC. It specifies CASSVGDNYGYTF. The variable domain in full, with residues beyond the CDR3 obtained from the reference TRBV9 and TRBJ1-2 genes, is DSGVTQTPKHLITATGQRVTLRCSPRSGDLSVYWYQQSLDQGLQFLIQYYNGEERAKGNILERFSAQQFPDLHSELNLSSLELGDSALYFCASSVGDNYGYTFGSGTRLTVV.